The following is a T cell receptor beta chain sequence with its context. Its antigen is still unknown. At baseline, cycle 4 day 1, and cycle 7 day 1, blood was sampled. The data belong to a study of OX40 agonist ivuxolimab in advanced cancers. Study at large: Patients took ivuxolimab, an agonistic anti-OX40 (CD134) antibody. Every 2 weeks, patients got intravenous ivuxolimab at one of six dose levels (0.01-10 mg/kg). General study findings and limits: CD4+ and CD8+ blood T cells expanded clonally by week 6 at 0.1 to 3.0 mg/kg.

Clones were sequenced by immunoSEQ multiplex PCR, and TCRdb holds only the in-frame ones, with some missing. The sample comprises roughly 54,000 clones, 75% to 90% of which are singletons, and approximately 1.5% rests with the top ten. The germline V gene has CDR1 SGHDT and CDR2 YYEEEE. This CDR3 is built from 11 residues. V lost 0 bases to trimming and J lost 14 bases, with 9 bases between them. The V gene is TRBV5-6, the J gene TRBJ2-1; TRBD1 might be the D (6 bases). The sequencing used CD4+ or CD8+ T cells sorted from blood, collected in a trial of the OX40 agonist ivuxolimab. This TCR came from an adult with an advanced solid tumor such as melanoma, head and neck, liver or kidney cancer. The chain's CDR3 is CASSLEDSEFF. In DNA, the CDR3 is TGTGCCAGCAGCTTGGAGGACAGCGAGTTCTTC.